This T cell receptor beta chain was identified during a study of T cell responses to AZD1222 COVID-19 vaccine. The germline CDR1 and CDR2 sequences are MNHEY and SMNVEV (reference sequence). V lost 7 bases and J lost 0, with 6 bases in between. The CDR3 extends over 12 amino acids. General observations from the study: Only five to seven AZD1222 recipients tested seropositive at baseline.

Of note for this clone: As yet, its antigen is unknown.

The assay was immunoSEQ multiplex PCR, and TCRdb's table has in-frame clones only and misses some. The sample records roughly 200,000 clones, approximately 93% being singletons. Analysis merged second doses at about 4 or about 12 weeks. Sequences were derived from peripheral blood, sampled 28 days after the second AZD1222 dose. The rearrangement links TRBV27 to TRBJ1-1; D is unclear. The sequence derives from an adult who received the AZD1222 COVID-19 vaccine. CDR3 sequence reads: CASIGLNTEAFF. The CDR3 DNA reads as TGTGCCAGCATCGGTCTGAACACTGAAGCTTTCTTT.